Sequencing of this TCR beta chain was carried out in a study of response to subunit inactivated influenza vaccine. TCRdb reprocessed the RT-PCR reads with MiXCR, giving one entry per CDR3 protein. The repertoire consists of about 780,000 distinct CDR3 sequences, with roughly 18% occurring once and the leading ten covering roughly a tenth. Whole-study results and caveats: Authors suggested seasonal influenza vaccinations each recruit few new T cells.

Concerning this clonotype: As yet, its antigen is unknown.

V lost 1 base to trimming and J lost 5 bases; unmatched junction nucleotides: 6. This CDR3 has 16 amino acids. Germline lookup yields CDR1 SGHNT and CDR2 YYREEE (reference sequence). Specimen: PBMCs from blood, collected around 5 days after vaccination. The source of this sequence is a man aged 50-59 years who received an inactivated influenza vaccine. This chain connects TRBV5-4 to TRBJ2-2, with 9 positions matching TRBD1. The CDR3 bases are TGTGCCAGCAGCTTGTACGGGACAGGGCGGACCGGGGAGCTGTTTTTT. This codes for CASSLYGTGRTGELFF.